This is a list of T cell receptor beta chains from one sample in a study of graft-versus-host responses after intestinal transplantation. Sequencing used immunoSEQ multiplex PCR; TCRdb keeps in-frame clones, though not all of them. The sample consists of more than 65,000 clones, 90% to 95% of them appearing once. These receptors are not linked to any known antigen. Material: unstimulated CD8+ T cells sorted from spleen or lymph node cells, obtained before intestinal transplant. All receptors derive from a human donor who received an intestinal transplant. Both conserved end residues are part of each CDR3. Each record gives: clone size, D gene, V gene, J gene, CDR3 DNA, CDR3 protein. D genes are given only for firm matches. Not every row has a clone size; where given, it reads once, few, many or a size class.

size: NA
D: NA
V: TRBV7-9
J: TRBJ2-7
DNA: TGTGCCAGCAGCTTAAAACCCGGGACATTCGACGAGCAGTACTTC
CDR3: CASSLKPGTFDEQYF

size: NA
D: TRBD1
V: TRBV7-9
J: TRBJ2-3
DNA: TGTGCCAGCAGCCCGACAGGGGGGCCAGATACGCAGTATTTT
CDR3: CASSPTGGPDTQYF

size: NA
D: NA
V: TRBV6-4
J: TRBJ2-3
DNA: TGTGCCAGCAGTGAGAGCTTCGACCTGCCAGATACGCAGTATTTT
CDR3: CASSESFDLPDTQYF

size: NA
D: NA
V: TRBV18
J: TRBJ1-1
DNA: TGTGCCAGCTCACCACCGCAGGGTACGGGCACTGAAGCTTTCTTT
CDR3: CASSPPQGTGTEAFF

size: NA
D: TRBD2
V: TRBV4-1
J: TRBJ2-2
DNA: TGCGCCAGCAGCCAAACCCCGGGACTAGACGCTCGGACCGGGGAGCTGTTTTTT
CDR3: CASSQTPGLDARTGELFF

size: NA
D: NA
V: TRBV19
J: TRBJ2-7
DNA: TGTGCCAGTAGTATAGGAGGCAACTCCTACGAGCAGTACTTC
CDR3: CASSIGGNSYEQYF

size: NA
D: NA
V: TRBV4-1
J: TRBJ2-1
DNA: TGCGCCAGCAGCCAAGACCGAACCCTCGGTGAGCAGTTCTTC
CDR3: CASSQDRTLGEQFF

size: NA
D: NA
V: TRBV6-5
J: TRBJ2-5
DNA: TGTGCCAGCAGTTACTCCCGGACGGACCGGGAGACCCAGTACTTC
CDR3: CASSYSRTDRETQYF

size: NA
D: NA
V: TRBV27
J: TRBJ2-5
DNA: TGTGCCAGCAGTTTTTCCTTATCCGGGACAGAGACCCAGTACTTC
CDR3: CASSFSLSGTETQYF

size: NA
D: NA
V: TRBV7-6
J: TRBJ1-2
DNA: TGTGCCAGCAGCTTAGGGGCAGGGGACTATGGCTACACCTTC
CDR3: CASSLGAGDYGYTF

size: NA
D: TRBD1
V: TRBV11-2
J: TRBJ1-1
DNA: TGTGCCAGCGGACAGGGGACCGACACTGAAGCTTTCTTT
CDR3: CASGQGTDTEAFF

size: NA
D: NA
V: TRBV4-1
J: TRBJ2-7
DNA: TGCGCCAGCAGCCAAGAAGTCGGGAGAGGCTCCTACGAGCAGTACTTC
CDR3: CASSQEVGRGSYEQYF

size: NA
D: NA
V: TRBV23-1
J: TRBJ2-7
DNA: TGCGCCAGCAGCAAGGGACATTCCTACGAGCAGTACTTC
CDR3: CASSKGHSYEQYF

size: NA
D: TRBD1
V: TRBV6-5
J: TRBJ2-7
DNA: TGTGCCAGCAGCCTCATATACAGGGGGCACGACGAGCAGTACTTC
CDR3: CASSLIYRGHDEQYF

size: once
D: NA
V: TRBV6-5
J: TRBJ2-7
DNA: TGTGCCAGCAGTTTCAGGGGGGGCCCTGGCGAGCAGTACTTC
CDR3: CASSFRGGPGEQYF

size: NA
D: NA
V: TRBV5-8
J: TRBJ2-1
DNA: TGTGCCAGCAGCTTGTCCCTAGCCCCGAGCGCCTACAATGAGCAGTTCTTC
CDR3: CASSLSLAPSAYNEQFF

size: NA
D: NA
V: TRBV4-1
J: TRBJ1-3
DNA: TGCGCCTCTGCGGCGAGGGGACCGGGAAACACCATATATTTT
CDR3: CASAARGPGNTIYF

size: NA
D: NA
V: TRBV28
J: TRBJ2-1
DNA: TGTGCCAGCAGTTTATATCGTAGCAATGAGCAGTTCTTC
CDR3: CASSLYRSNEQFF

size: NA
D: NA
V: TRBV4-2
J: TRBJ1-2
DNA: TGTGCCAGCAGCCAAGATCTGCTCAGCCCATACTATGGCTACACCTTC
CDR3: CASSQDLLSPYYGYTF

size: NA
D: NA
V: TRBV4-1
J: TRBJ2-7
DNA: TGCGCCAGCAGCCCAAGACAGGACCCCTCCGAGCAGTACTTC
CDR3: CASSPRQDPSEQYF

size: NA
D: NA
V: TRBV6-6
J: TRBJ1-5
DNA: TGTGCCAGCAGTTACCCGGGTAGCAATCAGCCCCAGCATTTT
CDR3: CASSYPGSNQPQHF

size: NA
D: NA
V: TRBV25-1
J: TRBJ2-5
DNA: TGTGCCAGCAGTAGGGCCAGCGGGACAGCAGAAGAGACCCAGTACTTC
CDR3: CASSRASGTAEETQYF

size: NA
D: NA
V: TRBV27
J: TRBJ2-3
DNA: TGTGCCAGCAGTTTAAGAGCGAGGGGGACAGATACGCAGTATTTT
CDR3: CASSLRARGTDTQYF

size: NA
D: NA
V: TRBV5-6
J: TRBJ2-7
DNA: TGTGCCAGCAGCCCCTGGGGGGTTTTCCCCTCCTACGAGCAGTACTTC
CDR3: CASSPWGVFPSYEQYF

size: NA
D: NA
V: TRBV29-1
J: TRBJ2-7
DNA: TGCAGCGTTGGGAACAGTCGATACGAGCAGTACTTC
CDR3: CSVGNSRYEQYF

size: NA
D: NA
V: TRBV5-1
J: TRBJ2-1
DNA: TGCGCCAGCAGCTCAGGGTACAATGAGCAGTTCTTC
CDR3: CASSSGYNEQFF

size: NA
D: NA
V: TRBV10-3
J: TRBJ2-3
DNA: TGTGCCATCACCCATAGACCTGGGGCAGAAGCAGATACGCAGTATTTT
CDR3: CAITHRPGAEADTQYF

size: NA
D: NA
V: TRBV2
J: TRBJ2-4
DNA: TGTGCCAGCAGCCCCTCCAGGTTAAAAGTCAAAAACATTCAGTACTTC
CDR3: CASSPSRLKVKNIQYF

size: NA
D: NA
V: TRBV9
J: TRBJ2-7
DNA: TGTGCCAGCAGCGCTGGTGGTAGAGGAGGGTACGAGCAGTACTTC
CDR3: CASSAGGRGGYEQYF

size: NA
D: NA
V: TRBV27
J: TRBJ2-1
DNA: TGTGCCAGCAGTTCACCCCCACTTTACAATGAGCAGTTCTTC
CDR3: CASSSPPLYNEQFF

size: NA
D: TRBD1
V: TRBV29-1
J: TRBJ2-7
DNA: TGCAGCGTTGTGGGTTGGGACAGGCAGACCTACGAGCAGTACTTC
CDR3: CSVVGWDRQTYEQYF

size: once
D: TRBD2
V: TRBV10-3
J: TRBJ2-3
DNA: TGTGCCATCAGTGAGTCGGTGGGGTCTAGCGGGAGCACAGATACGCAGTATTTT
CDR3: CAISESVGSSGSTDTQYF

size: NA
D: TRBD2
V: TRBV5-1
J: TRBJ2-3
DNA: TGCGCCAGCAGCTTGGCCGCTAGCGGGCCGGGGGATACGCAGTATTTT
CDR3: CASSLAASGPGDTQYF

size: once
D: TRBD2
V: TRBV13
J: TRBJ2-3
DNA: TGTGCCAGCAGCTTAATTTCGGGAGGGCCAGATACGCAGTATTTT
CDR3: CASSLISGGPDTQYF

size: once
D: TRBD2
V: TRBV19
J: TRBJ2-7
DNA: TGTGCCAGTAGTATGGGGCCTAGCGGGGCCTACGAGCAGTACTTC
CDR3: CASSMGPSGAYEQYF

size: NA
D: NA
V: TRBV7-9
J: TRBJ2-2
DNA: TGTGCCAGCAGCCTTTCCGGGGTTCGGGCCCCCACCGGGGAGCTGTTTTTT
CDR3: CASSLSGVRAPTGELFF

size: once
D: TRBD2
V: TRBV5-6
J: TRBJ2-7
DNA: TGTGCCAGCAGCTTATCCGGCGGGAGAGGCTCCTACGAGCAGTACTTC
CDR3: CASSLSGGRGSYEQYF

size: NA
D: NA
V: TRBV27
J: TRBJ2-2
DNA: TGTGCCAGCAGTGCCTGGGGCTGGACCGGGGAGCTGTTTTTT
CDR3: CASSAWGWTGELFF

size: NA
D: NA
V: TRBV19
J: TRBJ2-1
DNA: TGTGCCAGTAGAGAAGGAGTTCCCTTCTCCTACAATGAGCAGTTCTTC
CDR3: CASREGVPFSYNEQFF

size: NA
D: NA
V: TRBV2
J: TRBJ1-4
DNA: TGTGCCAGCAGTGAAGCGCTTTCCGGACGTGGAGAAAAACTGTTTTTT
CDR3: CASSEALSGRGEKLFF

size: NA
D: TRBD1
V: TRBV18
J: TRBJ1-1
DNA: TGTGCCAGCTCACCACCGGAGAACAGGGGGCGCGGAGCTGAAGCTTTCTTT
CDR3: CASSPPENRGRGAEAFF

size: NA
D: TRBD2
V: TRBV5-1
J: TRBJ2-1
DNA: TGCGCCAGCAGCTTAGGGACTAGCGGGAGAGTGATCGACAATGAGCAGTTCTTC
CDR3: CASSLGTSGRVIDNEQFF

size: NA
D: NA
V: TRBV5-1
J: TRBJ2-1
DNA: TGCGCCACCAGGTCCATACGCCATTCCTACAATGAGCAGTTCTTC
CDR3: CATRSIRHSYNEQFF

size: NA
D: NA
V: TRBV5-5
J: TRBJ1-2
DNA: TGTGCCAGCAGCCTAACAGCATTCTATGGCTACACCTTC
CDR3: CASSLTAFYGYTF

size: NA
D: TRBD2
V: TRBV7-9
J: TRBJ2-1
DNA: TGTGCCAGCAGCCCGGGACTAGCGGGAGATGGGAATGAGCAGTTCTTC
CDR3: CASSPGLAGDGNEQFF

size: NA
D: NA
V: TRBV27
J: TRBJ2-1
DNA: TGTGCCAGCTGGGCCCCTGGCGGAGGAGAGCAGTTCTTC
CDR3: CASWAPGGGEQFF

size: NA
D: NA
V: TRBV29-1
J: TRBJ2-5
DNA: TGCAGCGCAACAGACGACTCAAACCAAGAGACCCAGTACTTC
CDR3: CSATDDSNQETQYF

size: once
D: NA
V: TRBV7-3
J: TRBJ1-2
DNA: TGTGCCAGCAGCTCAGTACCGGGGGGAAACTATGGCTACACCTTC
CDR3: CASSSVPGGNYGYTF

size: NA
D: TRBD2
V: TRBV6-6
J: TRBJ2-7
DNA: TGTGCCAGCAGTTACGGGACTAGCAGCCCCTACGAGCAGTACTTC
CDR3: CASSYGTSSPYEQYF

size: NA
D: NA
V: TRBV13
J: TRBJ2-5
DNA: TGTGCCAGCAGCTTAGCGAGTGAGACCCAGTACTTC
CDR3: CASSLASETQYF

size: NA
D: NA
V: TRBV4-2
J: TRBJ2-1
DNA: TGTGCCAGCAGCCAAGACTTTGGCTACAATGAGCAGTTCTTC
CDR3: CASSQDFGYNEQFF